Each of the 21 T cell receptor beta chains below was sequenced from the same sample in a study of brain T cells in children with intractable seizures. The sample's time point: blood from clinic visit 5 months post-surgery; TSC patient then seizure free. Sequenced by immunoSEQ multiplex PCR; TCRdb stores in-frame clones only, minus some. The table includes 340,000 or so clones, about 93% detected once. Specimen: peripheral blood, collected 5 to 6 months after surgery. The receptors were sampled from a boy less than two years old with tuberous sclerosis and intractable seizures.

The V gene is TRBV19, the J gene TRBJ1-6, with TRBD1 as a possible D gene (5 bases). CDR1 and CDR2 (germline): LNHDA, SQIVND (reference sequence). The CDR3 is 15 residues long. V was cut by 1 base and J by 7 bases, with 11 bases left in between. The CDR3 bases are TGTGCCAGTAGTATAGGACAGTTTGGGAATTCACCCCTCCACTTT. Encoded protein: CASSIGQFGNSPLHF.

The chain joins TRBV6-5 to TRBJ1-2; 7 bases are shared with TRBD1. Germline-derived CDR1 and CDR2 are MNHEY and SVGAGI. The ends lost 2 bases at V and 4 bases at J; junction bases unmatched: 7. CDR3 size: 15 residues. The CDR3 nucleotides read TGTGCCAGCAGTTACGAGGCAGGGGGTCGCTATGGCTACACCTTC. It translates to CASSYEAGGRYGYTF.

V and J are TRBV11-3 and TRBJ2-2, with D perhaps matching TRBD1 (5 bases). The CDR3 contains 15 residues. Trimming took 3 bases from V and 3 from J, leaving 11 bases between them. CDR1 SGHNT and CDR2 YENEEA come from the germline V gene. Written as DNA, the CDR3 is TGTGCCAGCAGCTTTAGGGGTAGTTACACCGGGGAGCTGTTTTTT. This codes for CASSFRGSYTGELFF.

This chain joins TRBV6-5 and TRBJ2-5; no firm D call. CDR1 is MNHEY, CDR2 SVGAGI, per germline. This CDR3 contains 16 residues. V was trimmed by 3 bases and J by 5 bases, leaving 19 bases between them. The CDR3 spells CASSYSLGMGKETQYF. As DNA, the CDR3 is TGTGCCAGCAGTTATTCTCTGGGTATGGGGAAGGAGACCCAGTACTTC.

This chain uses TRBV30 with TRBJ2-5, with a weak D call TRBD2 (6 bases). Between the trimmed V and J ends, which lost 0 bases and 5 bases, there was a span of 16 bases. This CDR3 region has 15 residues. CDR1 is GTSNPN and CDR2 is SVGIG in the germline V gene (reference sequence). CDR3 region: CAWSVKLAPGETQYF. The CDR3 bases are TGTGCCTGGAGTGTGAAGCTAGCGCCTGGCGAGACCCAGTACTTC.

This clone was seen just once. V and J are TRBV6-5 and TRBJ1-1; perhaps TRBD1 as D (6 bases). The germline CDR1 and CDR2 sequences are MNHEY and SVGAGI. The CDR3 is made up of 15 amino acids. The V gene lost 2 bases and the J gene lost 6 bases, with 16 bases spanning the gap. The CDR3 DNA sequence: TGTGCCAGCAGTTACACGGCCACAGGGTCCCCTGAAGCTTTCTTT. Translating it yields CASSYTATGSPEAFF.

The chain is built from TRBV7-3 and TRBJ1-1; no definite D call. CDR1 and CDR2 (germline): SGHTA, FQGTGA. Trimming cost V 2 bases and J 5 bases, with 9 bases left between them. This CDR3 has 13 amino acids. CDR3 region: CASSLVRTTEAFF. The CDR3 DNA sequence: TGTGCCAGCAGCTTAGTAAGGACTACTGAAGCTTTCTTT.

This chain uses TRBV5-1 with TRBJ2-5; D gene unclear. The germline gives CDR1 SGHRS, CDR2 YFSETQ. V lost 4 bases and J 1 base, leaving 11 bases between the germline ends. The CDR3 length is 14 residues. The CDR3 reads CASSLGLSQETQYF. The CDR3 DNA reads TGCGCCAGCAGCCTAGGCCTCTCCCAAGAGACCCAGTACTTC. The complete variable domain, with remaining parts taken from reference TRBV5-1 and TRBJ2-5, reads KAGVTQTPRYLIKTRGQQVTLSCSPISGHRSVSWYQQTPGQGLQFLFEYFSETQRNKGNFPGRFSGRQFSNSRSEMNVSTLELGDSALYLCASSLGLSQETQYFGPGTRLLVL.

This clone was recorded only once. The chain uses TRBV11-2 and TRBJ2-2; 10 nucleotides agree with TRBD2. V was pared by 3 bases and J by 2 bases, with 3 bases of the junction left unmatched. Per the germline V gene, CDR1 is SGHAT and CDR2 is FQNNGV. The CDR3 sequence is 16 residues long. CDR3 nucleotide sequence: TGTGCCAGCAGCTTCCTAGCGGGGGCTAACACCGGGGAGCTGTTTTTT. This encodes CASSFLAGANTGELFF.

J is TRBJ1-1 and V is TRBV29-1, with D possibly TRBD1 on 5 matching bases. Germline CDR1 SQVTM, CDR2 ANQGSEA. There are 13 residues in the CDR3. V lost 6 bases, J lost 1 base, and 12 bases lay in between. CDR3 in DNA: TGCAGCGTGGAGCTTGGGGGGAACACTGAAGCTTTCTTT. It is translated as CSVELGGNTEAFF.

The rearrangement uses TRBV7-9 and TRBJ1-1, with 7 nucleotides matching TRBD1. Looked up from germline, CDR1 is SEHNR and CDR2 is FQNEAQ (reference sequence). The CDR3 contains 16 residues. The V and J ends lost 5 bases and 3 bases, in that order; junction bases with no gene match: 12. The CDR3 region has the DNA TGTGCCAGCAGCCCTCGGTTACAGGGGAGGGACACTGAAGCTTTCTTT. Its protein is CASSPRLQGRDTEAFF. The whole variable domain, filled in from reference TRBV7-9 and TRBJ1-1, reads DTGVSQNPRHKITKRGQNVTFRCDPISEHNRLYWYRQTLGQGPEFLTYFQNEAQLEKSRLLSDRFSAERPKGSFSTLEIQRTEQGDSAMYLCASSPRLQGRDTEAFFGQGTRLTVV.

The chain recombines TRBV15 with TRBJ1-5; 7 nucleotides match TRBD1. Germline CDR1 is LNHNV and CDR2 is YYDKDF (reference sequence). V was clipped by 1 base and J by 5 bases; unmatched bases: 2. The CDR3 spans 14 residues. CDR3 residues: CATSRGQGDQPQHF. In DNA form, the CDR3 reads TGTGCCACCAGCAGAGGGCAGGGGGATCAGCCCCAGCATTTT.

V and J are TRBV7-2 and TRBJ2-7; D not resolved. The CDR3 consists of 12 residues. Trimming left V 0 bases short and J 2 bases short, with 2 bases between. Germline V lookup: CDR1 SGHTA, CDR2 FQGNSA. CDR3 sequence (DNA): TGTGCCAGCAGCTTAGCCCCCTACGAGCAGTACTTC. Translated: CASSLAPYEQYF. The whole variable domain, filled in from reference TRBV7-2 and TRBJ2-7, reads GAGVSQSPSNKVTEKGKDVELRCDPISGHTALYWYRQSLGQGLEFLIYFQGNSAPDKSGLPSDRFSAERTGGSVSTLTIQRTQQEDSAVYLCASSLAPYEQYFGPGTRLTVT.

The CDR3 spells CAISGDSYNEQFF. The CDR3 DNA sequence: TGTGCCATCAGTGGGGACTCTTACAATGAGCAGTTCTTC. This chain links TRBV10-3 with TRBJ2-1; TRBD2 is a possible D gene (6 bases). CDR1 and CDR2 from the germline V gene are ENHRY and SYGVKD. The germline V and J ends were trimmed by 4 bases and 4 bases, with 8 bases remaining between them. The CDR3 covers 13 residues.

The chain is built from TRBV11-3 and TRBJ2-7, with D possibly being TRBD1 (7 bases). The CDR3 is made up of 15 amino acids. Germline CDR1 is SGHNT and CDR2 is YENEEA. V was shortened by 5 bases and J by 0 bases, with 14 bases between the two germline ends. The CDR3 nucleotides are TGTGCCAGCAGCCGGGCAGGGGGGAGCTCCTACGAGCAGTACTTC. This translates into CASSRAGGSSYEQYF.

The gene calls are TRBV19 and TRBJ2-7; 8 nucleotides line up with TRBD2. Germline CDR1 and CDR2: LNHDA and SQIVND (reference sequence). Trimming removed 5 bases from V and 3 bases from J; junction bases left unmatched: 12. CDR3 length equals 16 residues. The CDR3 reads CASSPSSGLGGYEQYF. In nucleotides, the CDR3 is TGTGCCAGTAGTCCCTCTAGCGGGCTCGGCGGCTACGAGCAGTACTTC.

The J gene is TRBJ1-3, the V gene TRBV7-2; D gene uncertain. Trimming took off 1 base at V and 8 bases at J, with 9 bases between the two ends. The CDR3 loop spans 13 amino acids. Germline values: CDR1 SGHTA, CDR2 FQGNSA. CDR3: CASSLEQIDTIYF. CDR3 DNA: TGTGCCAGCAGCTTAGAACAGATAGACACCATATATTTT.

The genes are TRBV7-6 and TRBJ2-1, with TRBD2 identical over 10 bases. The V and J ends lost 2 bases and 4 bases, in that order; junction bases with no gene match: 5. CDR1 is SGHVS, CDR2 FNYEAQ, per germline. The CDR3 spans 16 residues. CDR3 sequence: CASSLSSGSIYNEQFF. The CDR3 region has the DNA TGTGCCAGCAGCTTATCTAGCGGGAGTATATACAATGAGCAGTTCTTC. Variable domain in full (rest from reference TRBV7-6 and TRBJ2-1): GAGVSQSPRYKVTKRGQDVALRCDPISGHVSLYWYRQALGQGPEFLTYFNYEAQQDKSGLPNDRFSAERPEGSISTLTIQRTEQRDSAMYRCASSLSSGSIYNEQFFGPGTRLTVL.

The chain uses TRBV14 and TRBJ1-2; 9 bases are shared with TRBD1. In germline, CDR1 is SGHDN, CDR2 FVKESK. CDR3 length equals 16 residues. The V and J ends lost 0 bases and 4 bases, in that order; junction bases with no gene match: 6. In nucleotides, the CDR3 is TGTGCCAGCAGCCAAGATTGGGACAGGGACTTCTATGGCTACACCTTC. This encodes CASSQDWDRDFYGYTF.

This clone was observed once. The chain carries TRBV7-9 and TRBJ2-5; no firm D call. The length of the CDR3 is 12 residues. Germline values: CDR1 SEHNR, CDR2 FQNEAQ (reference sequence). Trimming took off 6 bases at V and 5 bases at J, with 10 bases between the two ends. CDR3 bases: TGTGCCAGCAGGGGTAGGGCGGAGACCCAGTACTTC. Amino acids: CASRGRAETQYF.

This rearrangement joins TRBV2 to TRBJ1-5; a possible D gene is TRBD1 (6 bases). V was cut by 5 bases and J by 0 bases, with 17 bases left in between. Germline V gives CDR1 SNHLY, CDR2 FYNNEI. CDR3 length: 17 residues. The DNA for the CDR3 is TGTGCCAGCAGTACCGGGACAACTACTTATAGCAATCAGCCCCAGCATTTT. As protein: CASSTGTTTYSNQPQHF.